This TCR beta chain was recovered during a study of cytomegalovirus exposure and HLA in healthy donors. The study's findings and limits: In vitro experiments confirmed that a few CMV-associated chains were specific for CMV antigens. Later analysis identified 16,000 or so TCR beta sequences associated with HLA alleles, using a false discovery rate threshold of 0.05.

Note on this clone: Antigen: not known.

CDR1 and CDR2 (germline): SGHVS, FNYEAQ. J was trimmed by 1 base and V by 3 bases; bases with no gene match: 4. The CDR3 contains 16 residues. It was with 60 Vbeta and 13 Jbeta primers that the PCR ran. Measured with immunoSEQ multiplex PCR; TCRdb has only the in-frame clones, and not every one. The table has some 120,000 clones, 60% to 85% seen once. Donors were ostensibly healthy at sampling, although undocumented immune exposures were probable. Material: PBMCs. The TCR sequence derives from a man aged 25-40 years in good health and CMV-seronegative. The genes are TRBV7-6 and TRBJ2-1; 9 bases fit TRBD2. CDR3 amino acids: CASSLSGGTSYNEQFF. In DNA form, the CDR3 reads TGTGCCAGCAGCTTGAGCGGGGGGACTTCCTACAATGAGCAGTTCTTC.